Included here is one T cell receptor (beta chain) sequence, with context. There are a few counts of this clone. Its specific antigen is unknown. The sample holds no much larger clone one base away, and base qualities are not on file. The collaborating institutions used their own protocols to collect whole blood in K2EDTA tubes. For TCRbeta analysis, collaborators shipped samples as frozen whole blood, isolated PBMCs, or DNA extracted from either of those sample types. TCRbeta CDR3 regions were amplified from genomic DNA by means of the immunoSEQ Assay, a bias-controlled multiplex PCR. The study's processing was this. Within the assay, amplification of reference gene primers was used to estimate how many nucleated cells each sample contained. To quantify the absolute abundance of each unique TCRbeta CDR3 rearrangement, sequence reads were collapsed and filtered. For each sample, productive Simpson clonality was calculated as the square root of Simpson's diversity index across productive rearrangements. The table was pulled from immuneACCESS by TCRdb, which kept in-frame rearrangements only. Such tables lose some clones; where checked, under half of the loss comes from unresolved V genes, and the rest has no known cause. The D gene and trimming were derived from the DNA, and the V and J assignments and clone size from that table. This sample gives 150,000 or so clones in total; 80% to 85% of them show up just once. The ten largest clones take up about 40% of the sample.

The data derive from a study of blood T cell repertoires in COVID-19 (dated by TCRdb to the early 2020s). For the wider study: The collaborator samples originated in the United States, Italy and Spain and spanned the acute and convalescent phases of COVID-19. Where available, HLA class I and class II types were obtained from metadata supplied by the sample provider rather than from assay-based typing. The material from the prospective study consisted of cDNA or gDNA derived from T cells, B-cell-depleted T cells, or PBMCs. The dataset comprised deeply sampled blood TCRbeta repertoires from subjects exposed to, actively infected with, or recovered from COVID-19. Nearly every sample came with metadata listing a de-identified subject ID, COVID-19 status, age in years and sex. Samples came from the ongoing ImmuneRACE study (first 160 participants) plus 1,254 subjects from 6 global collaborators. The repertoires were released in a freely available public database intended as a resource for research on the immune response to SARS-CoV-2.

The CDR3 starts with the cysteine, ends with the phenylalanine, and has 16 residues. Only the CDR3 DNA stays, 48 bases, in frame from base 1. Trimming removed 5 bases from V and 2 bases from J; the gene matches leave 4 bases unexplained. As encoded in the germline V gene, CDR1 is MNHEY while CDR2 is SVGEGT. The study at large found these results: The quantity of clinical and demographic metadata differed by source and by participant and was supplied without curation.

The sequenced material came from peripheral blood. The rearranged chain carries TRBV6-2 or TRBV6-3 and TRBJ2-2; the junction holds 11 bases that match TRBD2. The TCR originated in a human donor in a cohort sampled during active COVID-19. The nucleotides read TGTGCCAGCAGTCGACTAGCGGGGCTTAACACCGGGGAGCTGTTTTTT. Its translation reads: CASSRLAGLNTGELFF.